Sequencing of this T cell receptor beta chain was carried out in a study of OX40 agonist ivuxolimab in advanced cancers. About the research overall: Patients received the agonistic anti-OX40 (CD134) antibody ivuxolimab.

This CDR3 has 14 residues. The V end was cut by 1 base, the J end by 6 bases, with 10 bases between. Germline V lookup: CDR1 MNHNS, CDR2 SASEGT. The protocol was immunoSEQ multiplex PCR, while the TCRdb copy is restricted to in-frame clones and leaves out a portion. The data contain about 86,000 clones, roughly 89% of them seen just once; the ten biggest clones take up approximately 1.5%. The starting material was CD4+ or CD8+ T cells sorted from blood, obtained in a trial of the OX40 agonist ivuxolimab. The TCR comes from an adult with an advanced solid tumor such as melanoma, head and neck, liver or kidney cancer. V is TRBV6-1 and J is TRBJ2-1; unclear D gene. The CDR3 reads CASSEGGTANEQFF. In DNA, the CDR3 is TGTGCCAGCAGTGAAGGTGGTACAGCCAATGAGCAGTTCTTC.